This is a list of T cell receptor beta chains from one sample in a study of cytomegalovirus exposure and HLA in healthy donors. Data came from immunoSEQ multiplex PCR; TCRdb stores just in-frame clones and leaves some out. The table lists about 65,000 clones, under 95% of them singletons. The material sequenced was PBMCs. These receptor sequences come from a woman aged 18-29 years in good health and CMV-seronegative. Both conserved end residues are part of each CDR3. D genes are given only for firm matches. Size is stated for part of the rows, as once, few or many counts, or as a class when the clone is expanded.

abundance | j_gene | v_gene | d_gene | CDR3nt | CDR3aa
NA | TRBJ2-5 | TRBV7-9 | NA | TGTGCCAGCAGCTTACGAGCGGAATCCGAGACCCAGTACTTC | CASSLRAESETQYF
NA | TRBJ1-4 | TRBV6-1 | TRBD1 | TGTGCCAGCAGTGAACAGGGGCTAGGGGGCTGGGAAAAACTGTTTTTT | CASSEQGLGGWEKLFF
NA | TRBJ2-7 | TRBV10-3 | NA | TGTGCCATCAAGATAAGAGGGGAGCAGTACTTC | CAIKIRGEQYF
NA | TRBJ1-1 | TRBV15 | NA | TGTGCCACCAGCAGAGCTACAGGGAGCACTGAAGCTTTCTTT | CATSRATGSTEAFF
NA | TRBJ2-3 | TRBV7-9 | NA | TGTGCCAGCAGCCTCCCAGCAAGGACTAGCACAGATACGCAGTATTTT | CASSLPARTSTDTQYF
NA | TRBJ2-1 | TRBV10-1 | NA | TGCGCCAGCCCGAAGGAGGCCGGGGATGGGAATGAGCAGTTCTTC | CASPKEAGDGNEQFF
NA | TRBJ1-4 | TRBV2 | NA | TGTGCCAGCCGAAAGGGAGTCCTGGGTGAAAAACTGTTTTTT | CASRKGVLGEKLFF
NA | TRBJ1-1 | TRBV5-5 | NA | TGTGCCAGCAGCACCCGGCGGGCTCTGAACACTGAAGCTTTCTTT | CASSTRRALNTEAFF
NA | TRBJ1-2 | TRBV9 | NA | TGTGCCAGCAGCGAGGGAGGATTGTATGGCTACACCTTC | CASSEGGLYGYTF
NA | TRBJ2-3 | TRBV29-1 | TRBD2 | TGCAGCGTTGAAGATTTCGGGCTAGCGGGGGTCACAGATACGCAGTATTTT | CSVEDFGLAGVTDTQYF
NA | TRBJ2-7 | TRBV6-5 | TRBD2 | TGTGCCAGCAGTCTAGCGGGAGTCCGCTACGAGCAGTACTTC | CASSLAGVRYEQYF
NA | TRBJ2-1 | TRBV9 | TRBD2 | TGTGCCAGCAGCGTAGGCGGGGGGGGATATGAGCAGTTCTTC | CASSVGGGGYEQFF
NA | TRBJ1-2 | TRBV7-6 | NA | TGTGCCAGCAGCCCTGCCCGACGGGAGAGATATGGCTACACCTTC | CASSPARRERYGYTF
NA | TRBJ2-5 | TRBV7-9 | TRBD2 | TGTGCCAGCAGCTTAAAGGGGCTAGCGGCAGAGACCCAGTACTTC | CASSLKGLAAETQYF
NA | TRBJ1-3 | TRBV9 | NA | TGTGCCAGCAGCGTAGATATCTCTGGAAACACCATATATTTT | CASSVDISGNTIYF
NA | TRBJ2-5 | TRBV20-1 | NA | TGCAGCGCCAGGCAGGAGACCCAGTACTTC | CSARQETQYF
NA | TRBJ2-2 | TRBV7-7 | TRBD1 | TGTGCTAGCAGCTTGGACAGGCCAGGGGAGCTGTTTTTT | CASSLDRPGELFF
NA | TRBJ2-7 | TRBV7-6 | NA | TGTGCCAGCAGCCACGGGAGTGGGGGAACCTACGAGCAGTACTTC | CASSHGSGGTYEQYF
NA | TRBJ1-2 | TRBV28 | NA | TGTGCCAGCAGACTTGACAGAGCCAGTTATGGCTACACCTTC | CASRLDRASYGYTF
NA | TRBJ2-7 | TRBV4-1 | NA | TGCGCCAGCAGCCAAGGGGCGGGTGAGCAGTACTTC | CASSQGAGEQYF
NA | TRBJ2-1 | TRBV7-3 | NA | TGTGCCAGCAGCTTGGGGGGGGCAATGGGGCAGTTCTTC | CASSLGGAMGQFF
NA | TRBJ1-1 | TRBV5-4 | TRBD1 | TGTGCCAGTTCCGGGACAGAGTACACTGAAGCTTTCTTT | CASSGTEYTEAFF
NA | TRBJ2-7 | TRBV2 | TRBD2 | TGTGCCAGCAGGGAAGGGCGGGGGAAATCCTACGAGCAGTACTTC | CASREGRGKSYEQYF
NA | TRBJ1-2 | TRBV6-6 | TRBD1 | TGTGCCAGCCGGACAGGCGGCTACACCTTC | CASRTGGYTF
NA | TRBJ2-7 | TRBV10-3 | TRBD2 | TGTGCCATCAGTGGGGGGGGAGACTACGAGCAGTACTTC | CAISGGGDYEQYF
few | TRBJ1-2 | TRBV7-2 | NA | TGTGCCAGCAGCTTAGGAGGACATGGGACTTACTATGGCTACACCTTC | CASSLGGHGTYYGYTF
NA | TRBJ2-7 | TRBV10-2 | TRBD1 | TGCGCCAGCAGTGAAAGAACAGGGGGCTCGTCCAGCTCCTACGAGCAGTACTTC | CASSERTGGSSSSYEQYF
NA | TRBJ1-3 | TRBV29-1 | NA | TGCAGCGTCTACAGGGAGTCTGGAAACACCATATATTTT | CSVYRESGNTIYF
NA | TRBJ2-3 | TRBV6-6 | NA | TGTGCCAGCAGTTCACACCGCACAGATACGCAGTATTTT | CASSSHRTDTQYF
NA | TRBJ1-4 | TRBV19 | TRBD1 | TGTGCCAGTAGTGTATACACCGGGACAGGCTTCGAAAAACTGTTTTTT | CASSVYTGTGFEKLFF
NA | TRBJ2-7 | TRBV7-9 | TRBD1 | TGTGCCAGCAGCTTACCCCTTGGACAGGGCCGCTCCTACGAGCAGTACTTC | CASSLPLGQGRSYEQYF
NA | TRBJ1-2 | TRBV6-1 | NA | TGTGCCAGCAGTGGAGACAGTTTGGGAACCTTC | CASSGDSLGTF
NA | TRBJ2-5 | TRBV6-5 | TRBD1 | TGTGCCAGCAGTTACCGGGACAGGGTACGGGAGACCCAGTACTTC | CASSYRDRVRETQYF
NA | TRBJ2-3 | TRBV27 | TRBD2 | TGTGCCAGCAGTTTTATTCGGACTAGCCTCAGTAGCACAGATACGCAGTATTTT | CASSFIRTSLSSTDTQYF
NA | TRBJ2-7 | TRBV6-5 | NA | TGTGCCAGCAGTTATGAATTCAACTCGGGCTACGAGCAGTACTTC | CASSYEFNSGYEQYF
NA | TRBJ1-2 | TRBV6-1 | NA | TGTGCCAGCAGTGAAGTGGGACAATCTTACGGCTACACCTTC | CASSEVGQSYGYTF
NA | TRBJ2-5 | TRBV6-1 | TRBD2 | TGTGCCAGCAGTGAAGTACGGGGAGGGCAAGAGACCCAGTACTTC | CASSEVRGGQETQYF
NA | TRBJ2-7 | TRBV7-3 | TRBD1 | TGTGCCAGCAGCTTAAGCGGAGAGACAGGGGGCAAGGAGCAGTACTTC | CASSLSGETGGKEQYF
NA | TRBJ2-3 | TRBV28 | NA | TGTGCCAGCAGTTTTAACCCGAGGATAGCAGATACGCAGTATTTT | CASSFNPRIADTQYF
NA | TRBJ2-7 | TRBV15 | NA | TGTGCCACCAGCAGACCGGGTTACGAGCAGTACTTC | CATSRPGYEQYF
NA | TRBJ2-3 | TRBV10-3 | TRBD1 | TGTGCCATCAGTGAACCCCGGGACAGGGGGCGGCGGGGCGGAGTGAGCACAGATACGCAGTATTTT | CAISEPRDRGRRGGVSTDTQYF
once | TRBJ2-1 | TRBV5-1 | NA | TGCGCCAGCAGCTTACTAGAGAAGAACAATGAGCAGTTCTTC | CASSLLEKNNEQFF
NA | TRBJ2-2 | TRBV15 | NA | TGTGCCACCAGCAGAGATCTAAACGGGAACTCCGGGGAGCTGTTTTTT | CATSRDLNGNSGELFF
NA | TRBJ1-2 | TRBV6-6 | NA | TGTGCCACCTCTAACGGGGGGGCCTATGGCTACACCTTC | CATSNGGAYGYTF
NA | TRBJ2-5 | TRBV28 | NA | TGTGCCAGCAGTTTATATACTAGGGGGGAGACCCAGTACTTC | CASSLYTRGETQYF
NA | TRBJ2-3 | TRBV25-1 | TRBD2 | TGTGCCAGCGGGGGAGGGCCTGAGTATTTT | CASGGGPEYF
NA | TRBJ1-1 | TRBV11-2 | NA | TGTGCCAGCAGCTTCAGGGACACTGAAGCTTTCTTT | CASSFRDTEAFF
NA | TRBJ2-1 | TRBV7-6 | TRBD2 | TGTGCCAGCAGCTTATCCTCCGGCATAATGACTAGCGGTCCCTACAATGAGCAGTTCTTC | CASSLSSGIMTSGPYNEQFF
NA | TRBJ1-2 | TRBV6-6 | TRBD1 | TGTGCCAGCAGTTACTCGATTCGACAGGGCTATGGCTACACCTTC | CASSYSIRQGYGYTF
NA | TRBJ2-5 | TRBV7-3 | TRBD1 | TGTGCCAGCAGCTTAAGTTTGGACAGGACGCCGGAGACCCAGTACTTC | CASSLSLDRTPETQYF
NA | TRBJ1-4 | TRBV5-4 | TRBD1 | TGTGCCACGTGGGACAGGGGGAAGACGAAGGAAAAACTGTTTTTT | CATWDRGKTKEKLFF
NA | TRBJ2-1 | TRBV10-3 | NA | TGTGCCATCAGAGCTACTAGTTCGGGTGACAATGAGCAGTTCTTC | CAIRATSSGDNEQFF
NA | TRBJ2-7 | TRBV29-1 | TRBD1 | TGCAGCGCCGCCGACCTTGCAGGGGGTAGCTACGAGCAGTACTTC | CSAADLAGGSYEQYF
NA | TRBJ1-2 | TRBV2 | TRBD1 | TGTGCCAGCAGCTCCGGGACAGGGTTGAGCTACACCTTC | CASSSGTGLSYTF
NA | TRBJ2-3 | TRBV7-6 | TRBD2 | TGTGCCAGCAGCTTAGCCCTCTGGCGGGAGGGCCCCGATACGCAGTATTTT | CASSLALWREGPDTQYF